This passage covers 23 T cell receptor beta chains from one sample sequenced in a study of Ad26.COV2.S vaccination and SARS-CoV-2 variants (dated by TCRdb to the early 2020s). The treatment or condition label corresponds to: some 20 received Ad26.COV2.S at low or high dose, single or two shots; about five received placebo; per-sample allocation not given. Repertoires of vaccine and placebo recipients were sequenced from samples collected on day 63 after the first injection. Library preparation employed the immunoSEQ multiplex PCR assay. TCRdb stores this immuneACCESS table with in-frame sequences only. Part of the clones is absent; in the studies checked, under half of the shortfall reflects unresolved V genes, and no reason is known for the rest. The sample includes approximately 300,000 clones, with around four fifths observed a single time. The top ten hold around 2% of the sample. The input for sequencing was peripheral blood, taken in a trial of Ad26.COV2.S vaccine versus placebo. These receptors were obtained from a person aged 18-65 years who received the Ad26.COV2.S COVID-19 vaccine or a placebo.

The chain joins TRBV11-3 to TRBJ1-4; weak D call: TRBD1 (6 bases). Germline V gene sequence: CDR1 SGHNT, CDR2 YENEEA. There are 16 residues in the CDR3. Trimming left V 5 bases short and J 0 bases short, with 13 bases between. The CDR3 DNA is TGTGCCAGCAGCGCCACCAGACAGGCAACTAATGAAAAACTGTTTTTT. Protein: CASSATRQATNEKLFF.

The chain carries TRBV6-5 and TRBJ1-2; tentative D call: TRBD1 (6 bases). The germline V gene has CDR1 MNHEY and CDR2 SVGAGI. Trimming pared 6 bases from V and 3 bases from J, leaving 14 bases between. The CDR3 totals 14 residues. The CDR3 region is CASRTGGGYYGYTF. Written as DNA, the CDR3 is TGTGCCAGCAGGACAGGCGGCGGTTACTATGGCTACACCTTC.

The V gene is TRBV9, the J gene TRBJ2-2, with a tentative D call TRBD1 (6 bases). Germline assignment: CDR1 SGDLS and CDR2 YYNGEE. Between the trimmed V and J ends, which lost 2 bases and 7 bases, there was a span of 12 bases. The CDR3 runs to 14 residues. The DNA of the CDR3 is TGTGCCAGCAGCGTTCACAGGGTGGACGGGGAGCTGTTTTTT. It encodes CASSVHRVDGELFF.

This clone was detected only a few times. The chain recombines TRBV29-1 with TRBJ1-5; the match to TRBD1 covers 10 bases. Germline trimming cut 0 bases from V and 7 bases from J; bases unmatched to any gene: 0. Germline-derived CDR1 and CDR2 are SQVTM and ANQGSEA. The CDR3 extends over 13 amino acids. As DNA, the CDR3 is TGCAGCGTTGAAGAGGGACAGGGGCAGCCCCAGCATTTT. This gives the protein CSVEEGQGQPQHF.

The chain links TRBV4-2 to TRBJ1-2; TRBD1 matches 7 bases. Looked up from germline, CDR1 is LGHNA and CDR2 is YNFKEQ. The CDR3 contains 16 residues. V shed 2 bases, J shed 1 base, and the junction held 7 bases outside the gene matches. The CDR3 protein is CASSQPTGMNNYGYTF. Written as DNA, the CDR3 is TGTGCCAGCAGCCAACCGACAGGGATGAATAACTATGGCTACACCTTC.

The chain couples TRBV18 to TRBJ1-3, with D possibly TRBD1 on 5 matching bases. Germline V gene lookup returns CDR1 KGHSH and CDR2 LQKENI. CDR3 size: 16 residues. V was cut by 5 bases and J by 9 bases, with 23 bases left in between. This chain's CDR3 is CASSSRDQTARGTIYF. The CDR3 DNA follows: TGTGCCAGCTCATCCCGGGACCAAACTGCCCGGGGCACCATATATTTT. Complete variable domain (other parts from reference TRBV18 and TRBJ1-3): NAGVMQNPRHLVRRRGQEARLRCSPMKGHSHVYWYRQLPEEGLKFMVYLQKENIIDESGMPKERFSAEFPKEGPSILRIQQVVRGDSAAYFCASSSRDQTARGTIYFGEGSWLTVV.

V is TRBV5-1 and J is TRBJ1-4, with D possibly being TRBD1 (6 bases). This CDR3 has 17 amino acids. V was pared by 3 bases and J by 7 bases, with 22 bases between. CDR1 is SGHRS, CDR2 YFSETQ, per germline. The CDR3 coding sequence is TGCGCCAGCAGCTCGCGAGACACCGGGACAATCGGTGAAAAACTGTTTTTT. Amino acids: CASSSRDTGTIGEKLFF.

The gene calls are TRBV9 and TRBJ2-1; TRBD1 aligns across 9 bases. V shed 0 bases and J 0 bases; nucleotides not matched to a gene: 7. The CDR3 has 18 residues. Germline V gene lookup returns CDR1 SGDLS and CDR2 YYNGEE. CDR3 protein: CASSVGAGTGSSYNEQFF. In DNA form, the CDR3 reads TGTGCCAGCAGCGTAGGGGCCGGGACAGGGAGCTCCTACAATGAGCAGTTCTTC.

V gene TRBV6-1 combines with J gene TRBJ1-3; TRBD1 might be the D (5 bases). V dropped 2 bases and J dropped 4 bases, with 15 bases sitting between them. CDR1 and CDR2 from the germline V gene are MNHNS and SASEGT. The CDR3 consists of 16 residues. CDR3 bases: TGTGCCAGCAGTGAACGACAGACCGTTATCGGAAACACCATATATTTT. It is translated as CASSERQTVIGNTIYF.

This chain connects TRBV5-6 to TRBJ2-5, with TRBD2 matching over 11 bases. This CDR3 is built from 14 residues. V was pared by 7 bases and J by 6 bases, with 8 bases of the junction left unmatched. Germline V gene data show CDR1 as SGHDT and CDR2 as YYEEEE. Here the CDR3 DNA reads TGTGCCAGCTTTGCGGGACTAGCGGCCCAGACCCAGTACTTC. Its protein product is CASFAGLAAQTQYF.

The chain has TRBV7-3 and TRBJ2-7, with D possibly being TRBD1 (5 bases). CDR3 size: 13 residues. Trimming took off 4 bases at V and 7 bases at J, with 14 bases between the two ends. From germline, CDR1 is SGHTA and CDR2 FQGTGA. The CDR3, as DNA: TGTGCCAGCAGCTCTACAGGCTTGGGGGAGCAGTACTTC. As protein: CASSSTGLGEQYF.

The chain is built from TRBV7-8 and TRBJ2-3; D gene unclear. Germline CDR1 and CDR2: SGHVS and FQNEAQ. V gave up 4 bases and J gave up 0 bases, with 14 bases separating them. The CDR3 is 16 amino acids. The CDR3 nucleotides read TGTGCCAGCAGCTCCCCCGGGTACGGAAGCACAGATACGCAGTATTTT. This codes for CASSSPGYGSTDTQYF.

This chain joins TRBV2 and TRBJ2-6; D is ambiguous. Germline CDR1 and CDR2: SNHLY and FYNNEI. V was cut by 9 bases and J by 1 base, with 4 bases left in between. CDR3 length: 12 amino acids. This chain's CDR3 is CARHSGANVLTF. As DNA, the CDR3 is TGTGCCAGGCATTCTGGGGCCAACGTCCTGACTTTC.

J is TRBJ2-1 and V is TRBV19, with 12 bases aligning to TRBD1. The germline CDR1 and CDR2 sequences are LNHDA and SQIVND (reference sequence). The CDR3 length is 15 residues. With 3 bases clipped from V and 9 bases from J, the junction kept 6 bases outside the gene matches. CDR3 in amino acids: CASSMGTGGYVEQFF. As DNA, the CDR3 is TGTGCCAGTAGTATGGGGACAGGGGGCTATGTTGAGCAGTTCTTC.

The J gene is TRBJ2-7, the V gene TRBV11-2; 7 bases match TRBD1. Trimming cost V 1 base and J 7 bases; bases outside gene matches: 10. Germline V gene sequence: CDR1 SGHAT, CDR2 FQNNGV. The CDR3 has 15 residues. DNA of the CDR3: TGTGCCAGCAGCTTAGTCGGGACAGTACCTGATGAGCAGTACTTC. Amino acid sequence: CASSLVGTVPDEQYF.

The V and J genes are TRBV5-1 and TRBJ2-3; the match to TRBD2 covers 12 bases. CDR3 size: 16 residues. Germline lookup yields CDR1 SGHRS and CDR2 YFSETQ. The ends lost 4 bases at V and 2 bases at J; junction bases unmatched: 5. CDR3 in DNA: TGCGCCAGCAGCGCGGGACTAGCGGGCAACACAGATACGCAGTATTTT. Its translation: CASSAGLAGNTDTQYF.

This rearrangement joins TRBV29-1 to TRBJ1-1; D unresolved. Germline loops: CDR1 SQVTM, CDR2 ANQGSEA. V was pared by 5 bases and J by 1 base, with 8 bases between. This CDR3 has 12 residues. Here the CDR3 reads CSVRAANTEAFF. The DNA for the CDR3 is TGCAGCGTTAGGGCGGCGAACACTGAAGCTTTCTTT.

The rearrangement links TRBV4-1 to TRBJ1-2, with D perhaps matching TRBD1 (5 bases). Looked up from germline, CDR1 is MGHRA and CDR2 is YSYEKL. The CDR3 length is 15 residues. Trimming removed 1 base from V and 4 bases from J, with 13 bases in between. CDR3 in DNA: TGCGCCAGCAGCCAAGTCTCTACAGGCTTCTATGGCTACACCTTC. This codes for CASSQVSTGFYGYTF.

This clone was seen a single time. The CDR3 DNA reads TGTGCCAGCAGCGTACAAGTAACAGATACGCAGTATTTT. It yields the protein CASSVQVTDTQYF. The chain joins TRBV9 to TRBJ2-3; no firm D call. CDR1 is SGDLS, CDR2 YYNGEE, per germline. This CDR3 is 13 amino acids long. Trimming shortened V by 1 base and J by 3 bases, and 6 bases separated the two germline ends.

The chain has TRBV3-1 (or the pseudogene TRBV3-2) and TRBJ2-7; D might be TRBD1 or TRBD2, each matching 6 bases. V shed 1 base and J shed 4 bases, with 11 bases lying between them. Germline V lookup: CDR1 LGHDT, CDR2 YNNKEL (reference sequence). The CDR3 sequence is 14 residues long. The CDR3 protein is CASSQARGPYEQYF. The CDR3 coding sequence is TGTGCCAGCAGCCAAGCCCGGGGGCCATACGAGCAGTACTTC.

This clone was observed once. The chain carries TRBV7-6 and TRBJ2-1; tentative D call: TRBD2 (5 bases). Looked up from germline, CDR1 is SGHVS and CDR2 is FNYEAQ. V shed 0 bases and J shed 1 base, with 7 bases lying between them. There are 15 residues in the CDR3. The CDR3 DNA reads TGTGCCAGCAGCTTAGCCCCGGGGTCCTACAATGAGCAGTTCTTC. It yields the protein CASSLAPGSYNEQFF.

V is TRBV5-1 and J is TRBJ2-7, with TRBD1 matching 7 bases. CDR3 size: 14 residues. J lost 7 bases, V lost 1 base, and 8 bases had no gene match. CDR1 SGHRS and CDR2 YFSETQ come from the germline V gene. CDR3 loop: CASSLRTGAWEQYF. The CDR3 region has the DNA TGCGCCAGCAGCTTGCGAACAGGGGCCTGGGAGCAGTACTTC.

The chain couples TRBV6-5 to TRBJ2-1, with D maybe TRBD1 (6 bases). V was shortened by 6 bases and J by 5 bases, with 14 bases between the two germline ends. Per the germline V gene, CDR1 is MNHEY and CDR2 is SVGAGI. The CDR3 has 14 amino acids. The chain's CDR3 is CASSAQGPNNEQFF. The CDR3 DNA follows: TGTGCCAGCAGCGCGCAGGGGCCCAACAATGAGCAGTTCTTC.